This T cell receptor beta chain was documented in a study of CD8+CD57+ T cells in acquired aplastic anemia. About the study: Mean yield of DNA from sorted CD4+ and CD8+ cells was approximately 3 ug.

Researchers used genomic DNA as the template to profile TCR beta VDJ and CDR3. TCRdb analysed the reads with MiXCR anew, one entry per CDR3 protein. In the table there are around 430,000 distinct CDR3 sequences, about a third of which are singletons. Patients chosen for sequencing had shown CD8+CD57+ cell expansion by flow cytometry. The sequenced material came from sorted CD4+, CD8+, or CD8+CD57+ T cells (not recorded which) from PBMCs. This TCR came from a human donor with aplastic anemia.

The CDR3 DNA is TGCAGCGTAGATCAGGGTTCCTACGAGCAGTACTTC. Its translation is CSVDQGSYEQYF. The chain combines TRBV29-1 with TRBJ2-7; D is possibly TRBD1 (5 bases). The CDR3 is 12 residues long. Trimming stripped 6 bases from V and 1 base from J, with 10 bases between. CDR1 SQVTM and CDR2 ANQGSEA come from the germline V gene.